One and the same sample provided the 7 T cell receptor beta chains below, sequenced in a study of response to subunit inactivated influenza vaccine. In TCRdb, the RT-PCR reads were re-called with MiXCR into one record per CDR3 protein. The sample consists of about 500,000 distinct CDR3 sequences, about 15% of them appearing once. This sample comprised CD4+ T cells sorted from PBMCs, obtained 23 months after vaccination. These TCRs come from a man between 50 and 69 years old who received an inactivated influenza vaccine.

This CDR3 reads CASSYWIFDTQYF. The CDR3 bases are TGTGCCAGCAGTTACTGGATTTTCGATACGCAGTATTTT. The V gene is TRBV6-2 or TRBV6-3, the J gene TRBJ2-3; D not resolved. Germline V lookup: CDR1 MNHEY, CDR2 SVGEGT. This CDR3 region has 13 residues. Trimming stripped 1 base from V and 6 bases from J, with 8 bases between.

This clonotype has more than one count but fewer than ten. The chain carries TRBV2 and TRBJ2-7; TRBD1 is a possible D gene (8 bases). The germline CDR1 and CDR2 sequences are SNHLY and FYNNEI. V was clipped by 6 bases and J by 6 bases, with 15 bases between them. The CDR3 spans 13 residues. The CDR3 reads CASRLTGGGEQYF. The DNA of the CDR3 is TGTGCCAGCAGGCTCACAGGGGGGGGCGAGCAGTACTTC.

A few counts support this clonotype. The chain combines TRBV10-3 with TRBJ2-1; 8 bases are a match to TRBD2. With V trimmed by 0 bases and J by 8 bases, 6 bases remained unmatched. Germline loops: CDR1 ENHRY, CDR2 SYGVKD. The CDR3 has 15 amino acids. CDR3 protein: CAISESAGGGYEQFF. The CDR3 nucleotides read TGTGCCATCAGTGAGTCGGCGGGAGGAGGTTATGAGCAGTTCTTC.

This clonotype was detected only a few times. The CDR3 loop reads CASTPVDEKLFF. The CDR3, as DNA: TGTGCCAGCACCCCGGTGGATGAAAAACTGTTTTTT. This rearrangement joins TRBV7-9 to TRBJ1-4; no reliable D call. CDR1 is SEHNR, CDR2 FQNEAQ, per germline (reference sequence). Trimming cost V 7 bases and J 6 bases, with 9 bases left between them. The CDR3 is made up of 12 amino acids.

This clonotype showed up just a few times. This chain joins TRBV7-2 and TRBJ2-3, with D hard to call. Germline V gene lookup returns CDR1 SGHTA and CDR2 FQGNSA. V lost 2 bases and J 4 bases, leaving 10 bases between the germline ends. The CDR3 contains 14 residues. CDR3 region: CASSLIWGSDTQYF. CDR3 sequence (DNA): TGTGCCAGCAGCTTAATTTGGGGTTCAGATACGCAGTATTTT.

The chain carries TRBV5-1 and TRBJ1-1; TRBD1 matches at 8 bases. After removal of 4 bases from V and 11 bases from J, the junction contained 10 bases not matched to a gene. Germline CDR1 is SGHRS and CDR2 is YFSETQ. This CDR3 has 13 residues. Written as DNA, the CDR3 is TGCGCCAGCAGCCCACAAGGACAGGGTGGGGCTTTCTTT. It specifies CASSPQGQGGAFF.

Worth noting for this clonotype: Since a much larger clone is just one base distant, this may be a read error. The gene calls are TRBV24-1 and TRBJ2-1; a weak D match, TRBD1 (8 bases). The length of the CDR3 is 17 residues. Germline assignment: CDR1 KGHDR and CDR2 SFDVKD. CDR3 coding DNA: TGTACCACCAGTGATACCAGCGGGGACAGGACATCCAATGAGCAGTTCTTC. Protein sequence: CTTSDTSGDRTSNEQFF.